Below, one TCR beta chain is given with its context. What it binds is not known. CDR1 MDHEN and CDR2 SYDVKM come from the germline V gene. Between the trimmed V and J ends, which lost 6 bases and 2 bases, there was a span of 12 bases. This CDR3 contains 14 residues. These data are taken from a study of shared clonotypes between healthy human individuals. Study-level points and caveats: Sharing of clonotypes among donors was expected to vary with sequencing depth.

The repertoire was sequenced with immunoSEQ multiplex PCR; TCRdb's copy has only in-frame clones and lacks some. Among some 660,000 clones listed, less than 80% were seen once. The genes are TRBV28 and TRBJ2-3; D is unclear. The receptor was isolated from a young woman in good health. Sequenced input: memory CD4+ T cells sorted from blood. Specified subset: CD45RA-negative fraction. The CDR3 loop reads CASSLVPVTDTQYF. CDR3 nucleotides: TGTGCCAGCAGCCTTGTCCCGGTCACAGATACGCAGTATTTT.